A single sample is the source of the 20 T cell receptor beta chains below, sequenced in a study of blood T cell repertoires in COVID-19. The data were produced by immunoSEQ multiplex PCR, yet TCRdb's version contains in-frame clones alone and is incomplete. Here the sample spans 72,000 or so clones, around 85% being singletons. Material: peripheral blood. The receptors were gathered from a woman aged 80 or over with active or convalescent COVID-19.

The chain joins TRBV7-9 to TRBJ2-7, with 8 positions matching TRBD2. Unmatched junction bases numbered 15, after V lost 5 bases and J lost 0 bases. In germline, CDR1 is SEHNR, CDR2 FQNEAQ (reference sequence). This CDR3 is built from 18 residues. This chain's CDR3 is CASSPPGGPLRSSYEQYF. The DNA of the CDR3 is TGTGCCAGCAGCCCCCCGGGGGGGCCTCTAAGGAGCTCCTACGAGCAGTACTTC.

The chain recombines TRBV28 with TRBJ2-5, with no clear D. Germline CDR1 and CDR2: MDHEN and SYDVKM. Trimming removed 2 bases from V and 2 bases from J, with 6 bases in between. CDR3 length equals 13 residues. In nucleotides, the CDR3 is TGTGCCAGCAGTTTAGGCAGTCAAGAGACCCAGTACTTC. The encoded protein is CASSLGSQETQYF.

V and J are TRBV7-2 and TRBJ1-5, with D perhaps matching TRBD1 (6 bases). Trimming left V 2 bases short and J 9 bases short, with 11 bases between. The CDR3 spans 13 residues. Germline V gene data show CDR1 as SGHTA and CDR2 as FQGNSA. CDR3 protein: CASSLKQGAPQHF. The CDR3 DNA reads TGTGCCAGCAGCTTAAAACAGGGAGCGCCCCAGCATTTT.

The chain uses TRBV5-4 and TRBJ1-3; D gene unclear. Trimming removed 0 bases at V and 2 bases at J, with 15 bases between. CDR1 and CDR2 from the germline V gene are SGHNT and YYREEE (reference sequence). The CDR3 runs to 17 residues. CDR3: CASSLGPPGNAGNTIYF. DNA of the CDR3: TGTGCCAGCAGCTTGGGGCCTCCGGGGAACGCTGGAAACACCATATATTTT.

The chain has TRBV28 and TRBJ1-1; 10 nucleotides match TRBD1. Looked up from germline, CDR1 is MDHEN and CDR2 is SYDVKM. V dropped 5 bases and J dropped 5; count of bases not matched to a gene: 8. This CDR3 is 15 amino acids long. For the CDR3, the DNA is TGTGCCAGCAGTCTCTACCGGGACAGGGGTACTGAAGCTTTCTTT. It translates to CASSLYRDRGTEAFF.

This rearrangement joins TRBV5-1 to TRBJ1-1, with 7 positions matching TRBD1. CDR1 is SGHRS, CDR2 YFSETQ, per germline. After removal of 3 bases from V and 11 bases from J, the junction contained 7 bases not matched to a gene. The CDR3 totals 12 residues. The CDR3 DNA reads as TGCGCCAGCAGCTCCGGGACAGCCGAGGCTTTCTTT. Encoded protein: CASSSGTAEAFF.

This chain joins TRBV4-3 and TRBJ1-2, with 9 positions matching TRBD1. CDR1 LGHNA and CDR2 YSLEER come from the germline V gene. This CDR3 is built from 15 residues. V shed 0 bases and J 5 bases; nucleotides not matched to a gene: 4. In nucleotides, the CDR3 is TGCGCCAGCAGCCAAGATCGTGGGACAGGGTATGGCTACACCTTC. Translation gives CASSQDRGTGYGYTF.

This rearrangement joins TRBV19 to TRBJ1-5; D not certain. Trimming took 1 base from V and 2 from J, leaving 9 bases between them. This CDR3 has 15 amino acids. CDR1 and CDR2 from the germline V gene are LNHDA and SQIVND (reference sequence). CDR3 bases: TGTGCCAGTAGTATAGCCCCACCGGGCAATCAGCCCCAGCATTTT. The encoded protein is CASSIAPPGNQPQHF.

The rearrangement uses TRBV6-5 and TRBJ2-7; weak D call: TRBD1 (5 bases). There are 15 residues in the CDR3. Germline-derived CDR1 and CDR2 are MNHEY and SVGAGI. V was cut by 3 bases and J by 0 bases, with 12 bases left in between. DNA for the CDR3: TGTGCCAGCAGTTATACTGGAGACAGCTCCTACGAGCAGTACTTC. Amino acids: CASSYTGDSSYEQYF.

The chain combines TRBV6-5 with TRBJ2-3; 12 bases fit TRBD2. The germline gives CDR1 MNHEY, CDR2 SVGAGI. The CDR3 is 15 amino acids. Trimming cost V 7 bases and J 1 base; bases outside gene matches: 3. DNA of the CDR3: TGTGCCAGCATCCGGACTAGCGGGGGCACAGATACGCAGTATTTT. Its translation: CASIRTSGGTDTQYF.

This rearrangement joins TRBV5-6 to TRBJ1-3, with D possibly TRBD1 on 5 matching bases. The V end was cut by 2 bases, the J end by 2 bases, with 5 bases between. The V gene's germline CDR1 is SGHDT and CDR2 YYEEEE. The CDR3 totals 13 residues. This chain's CDR3 is CASSLGAGNTIYF. Here the CDR3 DNA reads TGTGCCAGCAGCTTAGGGGCTGGAAACACCATATATTTT.

This clone was recorded a few times. The V and J genes are TRBV3-1 (or the pseudogene TRBV3-2) and TRBJ2-7; TRBD2 agrees at 7 bases. V trimming: 3 bases; J trimming: 0 bases; junction bases outside the gene matches: 8. The CDR3 is made up of 16 amino acids. Germline CDR1 and CDR2: LGHDT and YNNKEL (reference sequence). CDR3 DNA: TGTGCCAGCAGCCAGGGGGGGGGTGCAGCCTCCTACGAGCAGTACTTC. It translates to CASSQGGGAASYEQYF.

This chain connects TRBV5-1 to TRBJ1-6; TRBD1 is a possible D gene (5 bases). The germline V gene encodes CDR1 SGHRS and CDR2 YFSETQ. The V end lost 4 bases, the J end lost 0 bases, and 11 bases lay between the germline ends. The CDR3 spans 16 residues. CDR3 sequence (DNA): TGCGCCAGCAGCAGGACAAGTAGCTCCTATAATTCACCCCTCCACTTT. Translating it yields CASSRTSSSYNSPLHF. The whole variable domain, filled in from reference TRBV5-1 and TRBJ1-6, reads KAGVTQTPRYLIKTRGQQVTLSCSPISGHRSVSWYQQTPGQGLQFLFEYFSETQRNKGNFPGRFSGRQFSNSRSEMNVSTLELGDSALYLCASSRTSSSYNSPLHFGNGTRLTVT.

The rearrangement joins TRBV5-1 to TRBJ2-5; 12 nucleotides align to TRBD2. The trim removed 2 bases at V and 2 bases at J, leaving 4 bases unmatched. The germline gives CDR1 SGHRS, CDR2 YFSETQ. CDR3 length: 16 residues. The CDR3 DNA reads as TGCGCCAGCAGCTTCGTGCTAGCGGGGGGGCAAGAGACCCAGTACTTC. Its translation is CASSFVLAGGQETQYF.

The J gene is TRBJ1-5, the V gene TRBV27; the match to TRBD1 covers 9 bases. The CDR3 runs 17 residues. CDR1 is MNHEY, CDR2 SMNVEV, per germline (reference sequence). V trimming: 6 bases; J trimming: 4 bases; junction bases outside the gene matches: 13. The CDR3 loop is CASSLQGALWPNQPQHF. In nucleotides, the CDR3 is TGTGCCAGCAGCTTACAGGGGGCCCTTTGGCCGAATCAGCCCCAGCATTTT.

The J gene is TRBJ1-5, the V gene TRBV28; TRBD1 is a possible D gene (5 bases). The CDR3 totals 17 residues. Germline-derived CDR1 and CDR2 are MDHEN and SYDVKM. V dropped 5 bases and J dropped 0 bases, with 17 bases sitting between them. DNA of the CDR3: TGTGCCAGCAGTCCCGACCGGGGACTATATAGCAATCAGCCCCAGCATTTT. This codes for CASSPDRGLYSNQPQHF.

This chain connects TRBV23-1 to TRBJ1-2; a possible D gene is TRBD1 (5 bases). TRBV23-1 is an ORF for which the function is uncertain. The CDR3 contains 13 residues. With 7 bases removed from V and 4 bases from J, the gap between germline ends came to 13 bases. CDR3 loop: CASTPGGSYGYTF. The CDR3 DNA follows: TGCGCCAGCACCCCCGGGGGGAGCTATGGCTACACCTTC.

The gene calls are TRBV5-1 and TRBJ2-7; TRBD1 might be the D (5 bases). V was trimmed by 0 bases and J by 1 base, leaving 5 bases between them. CDR3 length: 13 residues. The germline V gene encodes CDR1 SGHRS and CDR2 YFSETQ. CDR3 nucleotides: TGCGCCAGCAGCTTGGAGGGGTCCTACGAGCAGTACTTC. Its protein product is CASSLEGSYEQYF.

The gene calls are TRBV2 and TRBJ2-7; TRBD2 matches at 7 bases. The junction had 13 bases not matched to a gene; V was cut back by 7 bases and J by 4 bases. This CDR3 comprises 15 residues. CDR1 is SNHLY, CDR2 FYNNEI, per germline. CDR3 nucleotide sequence: TGTGCCAGCAACAAAATTCCGGGACTACTATACGAGCAGTACTTC. Its translation is CASNKIPGLLYEQYF.

The V and J genes are TRBV7-2 and TRBJ1-5, with 7 bases fitting TRBD1. Trimming at V came to 3 bases and at J to 6 bases, leaving 2 bases not matched to a gene. The germline V gene encodes CDR1 SGHTA and CDR2 FQGNSA. This CDR3 spans 13 amino acids. CDR3 coding DNA: TGTGCCAGCAGCTTTACAGGGGTTCAGCCCCAGCATTTT. It codes for CASSFTGVQPQHF. Looking up the rest from reference TRBV7-2 and TRBJ1-5 gives the full variable domain: GAGVSQSPSNKVTEKGKDVELRCDPISGHTALYWYRQSLGQGLEFLIYFQGNSAPDKSGLPSDRFSAERTGGSVSTLTIQRTQQEDSAVYLCASSFTGVQPQHFGDGTRLSIL.